One and the same sample provided the 29 T cell receptor beta chains below, sequenced in a study of T cell responses to AZD1222 COVID-19 vaccine. Repertoires were generated with immunoSEQ multiplex PCR, while TCRdb's copy carries only in-frame clones and drops some. Altogether about 100,000 clones are present, more than 75% being singletons, with the ten largest covering approximately 15%. This specimen was peripheral blood, taken on day 0 of AZD1222 vaccination. The source is an adult in good health.

The chain couples TRBV19 to TRBJ1-5; D unresolved. Germline-derived CDR1 and CDR2 are LNHDA and SQIVND (reference sequence). Trimming removed 3 bases at V and 0 bases at J, with 6 bases between. The CDR3 runs 14 residues. Here the CDR3 DNA reads TGTGCCAGTAGTATTTGGGGTAGCAATCAGCCCCAGCATTTT. This translates into CASSIWGSNQPQHF.

The rearrangement links TRBV27 to TRBJ2-7; a weak D match, TRBD2 (6 bases). The CDR3 has 12 amino acids. Looked up from germline, CDR1 is MNHEY and CDR2 is SMNVEV (reference sequence). V dropped 3 bases and J dropped 5 bases, with 8 bases sitting between them. In DNA form, the CDR3 reads TGTGCCAGCAGTTTGTCGGGGGACGAGCAGTACTTC. Residues: CASSLSGDEQYF.

V and J are TRBV24-1 and TRBJ1-1; a weak D match, TRBD1 (6 bases). Germline V gene lookup returns CDR1 KGHDR and CDR2 SFDVKD. Trimming took 9 bases from V and 5 from J, leaving 21 bases between them. This CDR3 comprises 15 residues. The CDR3 bases are TGTGCCACCCCCAACCCGGTACAGGGTTTTACTGAAGCTTTCTTT. Translating gives CATPNPVQGFTEAFF.

This clone appeared once. The rearrangement links TRBV9 to TRBJ2-7; perhaps TRBD1 as D (6 bases). Trimming shortened V by 3 bases and J by 3 bases, and 13 bases separated the two germline ends. CDR3 size: 14 residues. Germline CDR1 SGDLS, CDR2 YYNGEE. Written as DNA, the CDR3 is TGTGCCAGCAGCGAGACAGGTAGAGGCTACGAGCAGTACTTC. This codes for CASSETGRGYEQYF.

The CDR3, as DNA: TGTGCCAGCGTTACAGACCGGGCCTCTGGAAACACCATATATTTT. As protein: CASVTDRASGNTIYF. The rearrangement uses TRBV28 and TRBJ1-3; no definite D call. Trimming stripped 8 bases from V and 0 bases from J, with 14 bases between. The CDR3 runs to 15 residues. Germline V CDR1 and CDR2: MDHEN, SYDVKM.

The chain carries TRBV3-1 (or the pseudogene TRBV3-2) and TRBJ2-7; 9 bases are shared with TRBD1. Germline values: CDR1 LGHDT, CDR2 YNNKEL (reference sequence). V was pared by 1 base and J by 4 bases, with 5 bases of the junction left unmatched. This CDR3 has 15 residues. As DNA, the CDR3 is TGTGCCAGCAGCCAAGCTGGGACAGGGATATACGAGCAGTACTTC. Its translation: CASSQAGTGIYEQYF.

CDR3 nucleotides: TGTGCCACCAGCAGCCCGGGACTAGCGGATAGTAAAAACATTCAGTACTTC. Its translation: CATSSPGLADSKNIQYF. The rearrangement uses TRBV15 and TRBJ2-4; TRBD2 aligns across 11 bases. This CDR3 is 17 amino acids long. Germline V gene data show CDR1 as LNHNV and CDR2 as YYDKDF (reference sequence). Losses at the gene ends were 3 bases for V and 4 bases for J; bases not matched to a gene: 8.

This clone has only one observation. The CDR3 here is CASSQGGDRDLAPLHF. CDR3 bases: TGTGCCAGCAGCCAAGGAGGGGACAGGGATCTCGCACCCCTCCACTTT. The gene calls are TRBV3-1 (or the pseudogene TRBV3-2) and TRBJ1-6; 9 nucleotides match TRBD1. Looked up from germline, CDR1 is LGHDT and CDR2 is YNNKEL (reference sequence). The trim removed 1 base at V and 11 bases at J, leaving 9 bases unmatched. The CDR3 totals 16 residues.

The chain uses TRBV5-1 and TRBJ1-1; D uncertain. Trimming shortened V by 1 base and J by 1 base, and 8 bases separated the two germline ends. CDR1 SGHRS and CDR2 YFSETQ come from the germline V gene. The CDR3 extends over 14 amino acids. The CDR3 bases are TGCGCCAGCAGCTTGTCCCCGGCGAACACTGAAGCTTTCTTT. It yields the protein CASSLSPANTEAFF.

The J gene is TRBJ2-1, the V gene TRBV13, with TRBD2 matching 11 bases. The CDR3 has 14 residues. Germline values: CDR1 PRHDT, CDR2 FYEKMQ (reference sequence). J lost 6 bases, V lost 8 bases, and 6 bases had no gene match. CDR3 protein: CASASGRWGNEQFF. CDR3 sequence (DNA): TGTGCCAGCGCTAGCGGGAGGTGGGGCAATGAGCAGTTCTTC.

The CDR3 loop reads CASSSTVYGYTF. The CDR3, as DNA: TGTGCCAGCAGCTCTACAGTCTATGGCTACACCTTC. The chain couples TRBV9 to TRBJ1-2; D call uncertain. V was trimmed by 4 bases and J by 4 bases, leaving 8 bases between them. Germline CDR1 and CDR2: SGDLS and YYNGEE. The CDR3 runs to 12 residues.

In its sample, this clone was seen once. The chain combines TRBV11-3 with TRBJ1-1; D not certain. Germline V lookup: CDR1 SGHNT, CDR2 YENEEA. CDR3 size: 13 residues. Trimming removed 1 base from V and 5 bases from J, with 8 bases in between. CDR3 nucleotides: TGTGCCAGCAGCTTAGCAGCAAGGACTGAAGCTTTCTTT. It yields the protein CASSLAARTEAFF.

This clone was seen once. The V and J genes are TRBV5-1 and TRBJ2-5; D unresolved. Germline CDR1 and CDR2: SGHRS and YFSETQ. Trimming removed 0 bases from V and 5 bases from J, with 11 bases in between. The CDR3 covers 14 residues. Written as DNA, the CDR3 is TGCGCCAGCAGCTTGGCCCCGCATGGGGAGACCCAGTACTTC. This encodes CASSLAPHGETQYF.

V gene TRBV3-1 (or the pseudogene TRBV3-2) combines with J gene TRBJ2-7; D possibly corresponds to TRBD2 (6 bases). This CDR3 is built from 15 residues. The V and J ends lost 0 bases and 5 bases respectively, with 14 bases between them. Germline V CDR1 and CDR2: LGHDT, YNNKEL (reference sequence). The CDR3 DNA reads TGTGCCAGCAGCCAAGAGGGACTGCCTTTTAACGAGCAGTACTTC. Translation: CASSQEGLPFNEQYF.

The rearrangement uses TRBV6-5 and TRBJ1-1; possible D gene TRBD1, 5 bases. V lost 2 bases and J lost 1, with 8 bases in between. Germline CDR1 and CDR2: MNHEY and SVGAGI. The length of the CDR3 is 14 residues. CDR3 sequence (DNA): TGTGCCAGCAGTTACGGGGGATCGAACACTGAAGCTTTCTTT. This sequence encodes CASSYGGSNTEAFF.

The chain has TRBV6-5 and TRBJ2-7, with 7 bases aligning to TRBD1. V was clipped by 2 bases and J by 6 bases; unmatched bases: 10. The CDR3 length is 15 residues. Germline values: CDR1 MNHEY, CDR2 SVGAGI. The CDR3: CASSYGTDPLIEQYF. CDR3 sequence (DNA): TGTGCCAGCAGTTACGGGACAGATCCCCTCATCGAGCAGTACTTC.

The genes are TRBV5-1 and TRBJ1-2, with 9 bases identical to TRBD1. The junction had 8 bases not matched to a gene; V was cut back by 2 bases and J by 6 bases. CDR3 size: 15 residues. Germline V lookup: CDR1 SGHRS, CDR2 YFSETQ. The CDR3 loop is CASSFEGQGINGYTF. Written as DNA, the CDR3 is TGCGCCAGCAGCTTCGAAGGACAGGGGATTAATGGCTACACCTTC.

This chain connects TRBV2 to TRBJ2-1; D not certain. The CDR3 loop spans 13 amino acids. Trimming cost V 6 bases and J 5 bases, with 11 bases left between them. Germline V CDR1 and CDR2: SNHLY, FYNNEI. Here the CDR3 DNA reads TGTGCCAGCAGACCGGGCGCAAACAATGAGCAGTTCTTC. Its translation is CASRPGANNEQFF.

This chain joins TRBV7-6 and TRBJ2-7; tentative D call: TRBD2 (7 bases). The CDR3 has 15 amino acids. Trimming shortened V by 5 bases and J by 4 bases, and 18 bases separated the two germline ends. Germline V gene sequence: CDR1 SGHVS, CDR2 FNYEAQ. The CDR3 region is CASSPESSGTYEQYF. The CDR3 nucleotides are TGTGCCAGCAGCCCAGAGTCGAGCGGGACATACGAGCAGTACTTC.

The rearrangement links TRBV7-2 to TRBJ2-2, with D tentatively TRBD1 (5 bases). The V end was cut by 0 bases, the J end by 6 bases, with 11 bases between. There are 15 residues in the CDR3. Germline V CDR1 and CDR2: SGHTA, FQGNSA. Here the CDR3 reads CASSLAFGAAGELFF. As DNA, the CDR3 is TGTGCCAGCAGCTTAGCTTTTGGGGCCGCCGGGGAGCTGTTTTTT. Filled out from reference TRBV7-2 and TRBJ2-2, the complete variable domain reads GAGVSQSPSNKVTEKGKDVELRCDPISGHTALYWYRQSLGQGLEFLIYFQGNSAPDKSGLPSDRFSAERTGGSVSTLTIQRTQQEDSAVYLCASSLAFGAAGELFFGEGSRLTVL.

J is TRBJ1-4 and V is TRBV2; 7 nucleotides align to TRBD1. Germline CDR1 is SNHLY and CDR2 is FYNNEI. The CDR3 extends over 16 amino acids. Trimming removed 6 bases from V and 3 bases from J; junction bases left unmatched: 10. The CDR3 DNA is TGTGCCAGCAGAGACAGGGTGTCGAGGGCTAATGAAAAACTGTTTTTT. This translates into CASRDRVSRANEKLFF. Full variable domain (rest looked up from reference TRBV2 and TRBJ1-4): EPEVTQTPSHQVTQMGQEVILRCVPISNHLYFYWYRQILGQKVEFLVSFYNNEISEKSEIFDDQFSVERPDGSNFTLKIRSTKLEDSAMYFCASRDRVSRANEKLFFGSGTQLSVL.

CDR3 DNA: TGTGCCATTCGTACGCGGGACACAGCCGTAGGAGGCTACACCTTC. Protein sequence: CAIRTRDTAVGGYTF. This chain joins TRBV10-3 and TRBJ1-2, with D possibly being TRBD1 (6 bases). Trimming left V 9 bases short and J 8 bases short, with 25 bases between. Per germline, CDR1 ENHRY and CDR2 SYGVKD. The CDR3 is 15 residues long.

The V and J genes are TRBV7-2 and TRBJ1-4; D ambiguous. Germline V gene lookup returns CDR1 SGHTA and CDR2 FQGNSA. CDR3 length: 17 residues. Trimming shortened V by 5 bases and J by 2 bases, and 18 bases separated the two germline ends. The CDR3: CASSLGPIRRTNEKLFF. The CDR3 nucleotides are TGTGCCAGCAGCCTAGGCCCTATCCGGAGGACTAATGAAAAACTGTTTTTT.

The chain links TRBV6-5 to TRBJ1-3; 9 positions agree with TRBD1. Germline CDR1 and CDR2: MNHEY and SVGAGI. V trimming: 6 bases; J trimming: 3 bases; junction bases outside the gene matches: 6. The CDR3 length is 15 residues. The CDR3 region has the DNA TGTGCCAGCAGAAAACAGGGGGCGGGTGGAAACACCATATATTTT. Amino acid sequence: CASRKQGAGGNTIYF.

The CDR3 protein is CASSMGQGASGELFF. Here the CDR3 DNA reads TGCGCCAGCAGCATGGGACAGGGGGCGTCCGGGGAGCTGTTTTTT. V and J are TRBV5-1 and TRBJ2-2, with 12 bases identical to TRBD1. CDR3 length equals 15 residues. V lost 4 bases and J lost 6; bases outside the gene matches: 4. Germline assignment: CDR1 SGHRS and CDR2 YFSETQ.

This clone was seen only once. The rearrangement uses TRBV15 and TRBJ2-7; D may match TRBD1 or TRBD2 (5 bases each). From germline, CDR1 is LNHNV and CDR2 YYDKDF (reference sequence). The CDR3 contains 14 residues. Trimming left V 1 base short and J 1 base short, with 8 bases between. The CDR3: CATSRGDQSYEQYF. CDR3 bases: TGTGCCACCAGCAGAGGGGACCAGTCCTACGAGCAGTACTTC.

The V gene is TRBV7-2, the J gene TRBJ2-1; 11 positions agree with TRBD2. The trim removed 1 base at V and 8 bases at J, leaving 4 bases unmatched. The length of the CDR3 is 15 residues. Germline V CDR1 and CDR2: SGHTA, FQGNSA. The CDR3 DNA follows: TGTGCCAGCAGCTTAGGGGGACTAGCGGTCGATGAGCAGTTCTTC. As protein: CASSLGGLAVDEQFF.

The CDR3 nucleotides read TGCAGCGTTGCGTCCGGGAACACTGAAGCTTTCTTT. This gives the protein CSVASGNTEAFF. The rearrangement joins TRBV29-1 to TRBJ1-1; no firm D call. The CDR3 covers 12 residues. Trimming took off 4 bases at V and 1 base at J, with 7 bases between the two ends. Per the germline V gene, CDR1 is SQVTM and CDR2 is ANQGSEA.

Note on this clone: Different DNA sequences within this sample yield the same CDR3. The gene calls are TRBV29-1 and TRBJ1-1; D gene uncertain. This CDR3 has 13 amino acids. Germline V CDR1 and CDR2: SQVTM, ANQGSEA. Trimming left V 3 bases short and J 0 bases short, with 8 bases between. This chain's CDR3 is CSVEGRLNTEAFF. The CDR3 DNA reads TGCAGCGTTGAGGGCAGATTGAACACTGAAGCTTTCTTT.